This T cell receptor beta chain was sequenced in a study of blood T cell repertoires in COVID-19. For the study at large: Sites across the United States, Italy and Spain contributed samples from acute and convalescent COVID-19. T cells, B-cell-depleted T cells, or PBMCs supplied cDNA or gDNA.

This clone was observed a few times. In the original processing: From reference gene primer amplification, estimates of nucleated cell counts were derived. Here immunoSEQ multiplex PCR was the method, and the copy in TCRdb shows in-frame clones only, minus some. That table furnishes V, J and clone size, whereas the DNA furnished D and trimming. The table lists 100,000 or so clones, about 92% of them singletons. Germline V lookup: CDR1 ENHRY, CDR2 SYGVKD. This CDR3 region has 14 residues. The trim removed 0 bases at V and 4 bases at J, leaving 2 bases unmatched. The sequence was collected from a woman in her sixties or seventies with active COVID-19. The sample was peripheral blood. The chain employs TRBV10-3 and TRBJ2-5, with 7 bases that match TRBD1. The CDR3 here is CAISESTGTETQYF. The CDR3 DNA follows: TGTGCCATCAGTGAGTCGACAGGGACAGAGACCCAGTACTTC.